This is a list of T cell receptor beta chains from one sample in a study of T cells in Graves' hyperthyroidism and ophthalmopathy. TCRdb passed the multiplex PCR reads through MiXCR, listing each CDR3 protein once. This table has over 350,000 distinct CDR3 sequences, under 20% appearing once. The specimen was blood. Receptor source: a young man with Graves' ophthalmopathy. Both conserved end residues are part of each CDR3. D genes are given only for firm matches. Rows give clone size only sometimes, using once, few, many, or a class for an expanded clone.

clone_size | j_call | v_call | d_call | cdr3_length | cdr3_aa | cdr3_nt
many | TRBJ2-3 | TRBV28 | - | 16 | CASSLASLGHKDTQYF | TGTGCCAGCAGTTTGGCCTCCCTGGGGCACAAAGATACGCAGTATTTT
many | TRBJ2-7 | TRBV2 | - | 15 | CASSGVGGMDYEQYF | TGTGCCAGCAGTGGGGTAGGGGGTATGGACTACGAGCAGTACTTC
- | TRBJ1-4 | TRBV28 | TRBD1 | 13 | CASGTALNEKLFF | TGTGCCAGCGGGACAGCCCTAAATGAAAAACTGTTTTTT
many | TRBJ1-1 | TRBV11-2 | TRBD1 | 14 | CASRRGQGGTEAFF | TGTGCCAGCAGACGCGGACAGGGTGGGACTGAAGCTTTCTTT
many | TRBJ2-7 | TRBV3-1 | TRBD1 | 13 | CASSRGQEYEQYF | TGTGCCAGCAGCCGGGGACAGGAATACGAGCAGTACTTC
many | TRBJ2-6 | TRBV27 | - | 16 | CASSFIQGSGANVLTF | TGTGCCAGCAGTTTCATACAGGGTTCCGGGGCCAACGTCCTGACTTTC
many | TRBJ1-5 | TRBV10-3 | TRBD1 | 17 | CAISPGTGGTSNQPQHF | TGTGCCATCAGTCCCGGGACAGGGGGTACTAGCAATCAGCCCCAGCATTTT
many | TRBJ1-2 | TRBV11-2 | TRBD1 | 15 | CASSLDGQGYYGYTF | TGTGCCAGCAGCTTAGATGGACAGGGGTACTATGGCTACACCTTC
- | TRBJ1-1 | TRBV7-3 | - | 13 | CASSSTMNAEAFF | TGTGCCAGCAGCTCCACAATGAACGCTGAAGCTTTCTTT
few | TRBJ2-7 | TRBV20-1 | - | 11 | CSAHGLDEQYF | TGCAGTGCCCATGGGTTGGACGAGCAGTACTTC
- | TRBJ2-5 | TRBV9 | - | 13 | CTSSVEDWETQYF | TGTACCAGCAGCGTAGAGGACTGGGAGACCCAGTACTTC
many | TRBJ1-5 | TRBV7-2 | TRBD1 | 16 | CASSLSGQGYSQPQHF | TGTGCCAGCAGCTTAAGTGGACAGGGCTACAGTCAGCCCCAGCATTTT
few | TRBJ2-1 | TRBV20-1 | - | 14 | CSARGGGPYNEQFF | TGCAGTGCTAGAGGAGGGGGTCCCTACAATGAGCAGTTCTTC
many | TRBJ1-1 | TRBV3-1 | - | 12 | CASSAGNTEAFF | TGTGCCAGCAGCGCAGGGAACACTGAAGCTTTCTTT
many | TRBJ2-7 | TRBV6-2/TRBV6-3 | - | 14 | CASKGTSGPYEQYF | TGTGCCAGCAAAGGGACTTCGGGTCCCTACGAGCAGTACTTC
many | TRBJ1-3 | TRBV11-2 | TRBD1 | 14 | CASSHSGQGDTIYF | TGTGCCAGCAGCCACTCGGGACAGGGGGACACCATATATTTT
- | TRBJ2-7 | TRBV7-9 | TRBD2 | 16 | CASSSLRGANEDEQYF | TGTGCCAGTAGTAGCCTGCGGGGGGCGAATGAGGACGAGCAGTACTTC
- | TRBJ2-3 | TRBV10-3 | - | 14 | CAIRPGLDADTQYF | TGTGCCATCAGGCCAGGGTTGGATGCAGATACGCAGTATTTT
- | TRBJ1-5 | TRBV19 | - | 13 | CASSWERVQPQHF | TGTGCCAGCTCCTGGGAGCGGGTCCAGCCCCAGCATTTT
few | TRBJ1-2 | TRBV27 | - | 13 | CASSFGGADGYTF | TGTGCCAGCAGTTTCGGGGGGGCTGATGGCTACACCTTC
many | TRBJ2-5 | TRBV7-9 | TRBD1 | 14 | CASSPGTGWETQYF | TGTGCCAGCAGCCCCGGGACAGGGTGGGAGACCCAGTACTTC
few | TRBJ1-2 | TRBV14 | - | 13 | CASSQAVTYGYTF | TGTGCCAGCAGCCAAGCGGTGACCTATGGCTACACCTTC
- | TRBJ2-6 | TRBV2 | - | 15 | CASSDRDAGANVLTF | TGTGCCAGCAGTGACCGGGACGCTGGGGCCAACGTCCTGACTTTC
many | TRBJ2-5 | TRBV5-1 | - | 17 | CASSLKKEGQMFETQYF | TGCGCCAGCAGCTTGAAGAAGGAGGGACAGATGTTTGAGACCCAGTACTTC
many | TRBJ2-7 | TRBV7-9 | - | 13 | CASIPESSYEQYF | TGTGCCAGCATTCCGGAGAGTTCCTACGAGCAGTACTTC
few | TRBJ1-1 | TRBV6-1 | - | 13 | CASSLHGPIEAFF | TGTGCCAGCAGTCTACACGGACCGATTGAAGCTTTCTTT
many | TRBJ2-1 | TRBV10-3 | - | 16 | CAISDLRGSPADEQFF | TGTGCCATCAGTGACTTAAGGGGGAGTCCGGCCGATGAGCAGTTCTTC
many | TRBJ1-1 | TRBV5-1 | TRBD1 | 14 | CASSPWDSEAEAFF | TGCGCCAGCAGCCCGTGGGACAGCGAGGCTGAAGCTTTCTTT
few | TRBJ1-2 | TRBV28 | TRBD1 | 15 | CASSAPAGGNYDYTF | TGTGCCAGCAGTGCTCCCGCAGGGGGAAACTATGACTACACCTTC
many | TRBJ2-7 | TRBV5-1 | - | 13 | CASSLGWDYEQYF | TGCGCCAGCAGCTTGGGATGGGACTACGAGCAGTACTTC
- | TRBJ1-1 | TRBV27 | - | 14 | CASSLFRGTTEAFF | TGTGCCAGCAGTTTATTTCGGGGTACGACTGAAGCTTTCTTT
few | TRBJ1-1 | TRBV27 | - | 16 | CASSFRLPHMNTEAFF | TGTGCCAGCAGTTTTCGCCTTCCCCACATGAACACTGAAGCTTTCTTT
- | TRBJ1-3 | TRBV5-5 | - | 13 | CASVDQAGNTIYF | TGTGCCAGCGTCGACCAAGCGGGAAACACCATATATTTT
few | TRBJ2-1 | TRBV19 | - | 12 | CASSMGRSEQFF | TGTGCCAGTAGTATGGGTAGATCCGAGCAGTTCTTC
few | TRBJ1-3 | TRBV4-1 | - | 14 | CASQTPGTGNTIYF | TGCGCCTCCCAAACCCCAGGGACTGGAAACACCATATATTTT
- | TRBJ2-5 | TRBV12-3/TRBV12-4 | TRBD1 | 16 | CASRRTGGNSGETQYF | TGTGCCAGCAGACGGACAGGGGGAAACTCGGGAGAGACCCAGTACTTC
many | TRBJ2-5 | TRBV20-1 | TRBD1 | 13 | CSATTGGKKTQYF | TGCAGTGCTACGACAGGGGGTAAAAAGACCCAGTACTTC
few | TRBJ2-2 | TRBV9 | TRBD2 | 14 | CASSVDGGARELFF | TGTGCCAGCAGCGTAGACGGGGGGGCCCGGGAGCTGTTTTTT
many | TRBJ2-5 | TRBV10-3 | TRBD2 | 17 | CAISEWTSGKGRETQYF | TGTGCCATCAGTGAGTGGACTAGCGGGAAGGGGCGCGAGACCCAGTACTTC
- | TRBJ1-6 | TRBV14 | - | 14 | CASSQGLGSSPLHF | TGTGCCAGCAGCCAAGGCCTGGGGTCCTCACCCCTCCACTTT
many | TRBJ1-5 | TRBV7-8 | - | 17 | CASSQGFFGDSNQPQHF | TGTGCCAGCAGCCAGGGGTTTTTTGGGGATAGCAATCAGCCCCAGCATTTT
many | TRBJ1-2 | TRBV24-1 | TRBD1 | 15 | CATSLGQGAHYGYTF | TGTGCCACCAGTCTCGGGCAGGGGGCCCACTATGGCTACACCTTC
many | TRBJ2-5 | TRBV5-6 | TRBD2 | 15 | CASSLGLGLQETQYF | TGTGCCAGCAGCCTCGGACTAGGGCTCCAAGAGACCCAGTACTTC
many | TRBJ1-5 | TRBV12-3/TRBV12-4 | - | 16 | CASSLGTRRGNQPQHF | TGTGCCAGCAGTTTAGGGACACGTCGTGGCAATCAGCCCCAGCATTTT
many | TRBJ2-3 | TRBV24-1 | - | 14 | CATSGWQAGDTQYF | TGTGCCACCAGTGGTTGGCAGGCAGGCGATACGCAGTATTTT
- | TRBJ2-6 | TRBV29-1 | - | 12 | CSVHSGANVLTF | TGCAGCGTCCACTCTGGGGCCAACGTCCTGACTTTC
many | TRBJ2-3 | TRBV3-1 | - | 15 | CASSLRTKRTDTQYF | TGTGCCAGCAGCCTCCGGACTAAACGCACAGATACGCAGTATTTT
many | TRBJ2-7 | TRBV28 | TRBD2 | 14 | CASSLRGGAREQYF | TGTGCCAGCAGTTTACGCGGGGGGGCCCGCGAGCAGTACTTC
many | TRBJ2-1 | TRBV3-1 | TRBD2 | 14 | CASSHQSGGNEQFF | TGTGCCAGCAGCCATCAGTCGGGGGGAAATGAGCAGTTCTTC
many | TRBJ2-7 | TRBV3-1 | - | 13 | CASSSRHRYEQYF | TGTGCCAGCAGCTCGAGACACCGATACGAGCAGTACTTC
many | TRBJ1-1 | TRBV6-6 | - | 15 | CASSFWKGLNTEAFF | TGTGCCAGCAGTTTTTGGAAGGGGCTGAACACTGAAGCTTTCTTT
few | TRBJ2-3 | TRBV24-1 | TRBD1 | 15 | CATRDRGRRTDTQYF | TGTGCCACCAGGGACAGGGGCCGTCGCACAGATACGCAGTATTTT
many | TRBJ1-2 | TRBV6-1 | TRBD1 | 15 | CASSYLGTGDDGYTF | TGTGCCAGCAGCTACCTTGGGACAGGGGACGATGGCTACACCTTC
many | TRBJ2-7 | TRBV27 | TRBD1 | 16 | CASSFLPPGQGYEQYF | TGTGCCAGCAGTTTCTTACCTCCGGGACAGGGCTACGAGCAGTACTTC
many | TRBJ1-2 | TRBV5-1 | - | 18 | CASSLGTRGSPLRYGYTF | TGCGCCAGCAGCTTGGGCACTCGGGGATCCCCCCTACGCTATGGCTACACCTTC
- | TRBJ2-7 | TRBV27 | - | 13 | CASSRDGWYEQYF | TGTGCCAGCAGTCGGGACGGCTGGTACGAGCAGTACTTC
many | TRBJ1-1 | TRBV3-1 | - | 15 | CASSQDWAGSTEAFF | TGTGCCAGCAGCCAAGATTGGGCAGGGAGCACTGAAGCTTTCTTT